Listed here is a single TCR beta chain. V gave up 4 bases and J gave up 5 bases, with 10 bases separating them. The CDR3 runs to 13 residues. Germline CDR1 reads KGHDR; CDR2 reads SFDVKD. This sample was included in a study of blood T cell repertoires in COVID-19. Profiled with immunoSEQ multiplex PCR; TCRdb holds only in-frame clones, not every one. In the table there are around 500,000 clones, 80% to 90% of which are singletons. Sequenced: peripheral blood. The sequence derives from a human donor in a cohort sampled during active COVID-19. The chain carries TRBV24-1 and TRBJ2-5; D remains unclear. The CDR3 loop reads CATSDGFRETQYF. In DNA form, the CDR3 reads TGTGCCACCAGTGACGGGTTCCGGGAGACCCAGTACTTC.